The 27 T cell receptor beta chains below all came from one sample that was sequenced in a study of T cell repertoires in cytomegalovirus infection. Antigens of these TCRs are unknown. MiXCR, applied by TCRdb to the reads, yields one record per CDR3 protein. The sample shows some 800,000 distinct CDR3 sequences, approximately 29% of them seen only once. Sequencing used cultured CD8+ T cells from PBMCs, obtained from culture after CMV antigen stimulation. The receptors derive from a human donor in good health (CMV status not recorded). Some clones in this sample may be carry-over from other donors' samples.

This clonotype was seen a few times. The rearrangement links TRBV6-1 to TRBJ2-2; 8 nucleotides agree with TRBD2. The CDR3 extends over 16 amino acids. CDR1 and CDR2 from the germline V gene are MNHNS and SASEGT. The junction had 7 bases not matched to a gene; V was cut back by 3 bases and J by 4 bases. CDR3 bases: TGTGCCAGCAGTGACCGGGGGGGGCCCGTCACCGGGGAGCTGTTTTTT. Amino acid sequence: CASSDRGGPVTGELFF.

This clonotype was seen only a few times. The chain employs TRBV5-1 and TRBJ2-2, with TRBD1 identical over 9 bases. CDR3 length: 16 amino acids. Germline CDR1 reads SGHRS; CDR2 reads YFSETQ. V lost 4 bases and J lost 4; bases outside the gene matches: 8. CDR3 residues: CASSNQRTGVTGELFF. The CDR3 nucleotides are TGCGCCAGCAGCAACCAGCGGACAGGGGTCACCGGGGAGCTGTTTTTT.

This clonotype showed up just a few times. This chain joins TRBV2 and TRBJ1-5, with a weak D call TRBD1 (6 bases). V was shortened by 6 bases and J by 10 bases, with 16 bases between the two germline ends. Germline V CDR1 and CDR2: SNHLY, FYNNEI. This CDR3 region has 13 residues. The CDR3 is CASRKGGAEPQHF. The CDR3 bases are TGTGCCAGCAGGAAAGGGGGGGCCGAACCCCAGCATTTT.

The chain uses TRBV6-2 or TRBV6-3 and TRBJ2-3; tentatively, D is TRBD2 (6 bases). Trimming stripped 7 bases from V and 2 bases from J, with 16 bases between. Germline assignment: CDR1 MNHEY and CDR2 SVGEGT. The CDR3 extends over 15 amino acids. CDR3 amino acids: CASIGLPTPTDTQYF. The CDR3 coding sequence is TGTGCCAGCATTGGACTACCTACTCCCACAGATACGCAGTATTTT.

A few counts support this clonotype. This CDR3 is CASSSPWDSRPYGYTF. The CDR3 coding sequence is TGTGCCAGCAGCTCTCCATGGGACAGCAGACCTTATGGCTACACCTTC. The chain carries TRBV7-4 and TRBJ1-2, with 7 bases lining up with TRBD1. The germline CDR1 and CDR2 sequences are SGHVT and SQSDAQ. The CDR3 is made up of 16 amino acids. The V segment lost 4 bases and the J segment 5 bases; nucleotides outside the gene matches: 13.

A few counts support this clonotype. The V call is TRBV7-2, the J call TRBJ1-4, with 8 bases matching TRBD1. The CDR3 runs to 15 residues. J gave up 8 bases and V 5 bases, and 10 bases lay outside the gene matches. Germline V gives CDR1 SGHTA, CDR2 FQGNSA. As DNA, the CDR3 is TGTGCCAGCAGCCCCCACCAGGGGGCAGGCGAAAAACTGTTTTTT. It is translated as CASSPHQGAGEKLFF.

This clonotype was counted between two and nine times. V usage is TRBV23-1 and J usage is TRBJ2-7; unclear D gene. TRBV23-1 is assigned to the ORF class and has an uncertain function. With 6 bases removed from V and 2 bases from J, the gap between germline ends came to 11 bases. CDR3 length: 13 amino acids. CDR3: CASSETRAYEQYV. The CDR3 DNA reads TGCGCCAGCAGCGAAACACGGGCCTACGAGCAGTACGTC.

The sample holds a few counts of this clonotype. V usage is TRBV2 and J usage is TRBJ1-4; weak D call: TRBD1 (6 bases). The CDR3 extends over 17 amino acids. Germline assignment: CDR1 SNHLY and CDR2 FYNNEI. Trimming took 5 bases from V and 0 from J, leaving 16 bases between them. The CDR3: CASSLVQGHTTNEKLFF. The CDR3 nucleotides are TGTGCCAGCAGTTTGGTACAGGGACATACAACTAATGAAAAACTGTTTTTT.

This clonotype showed up just a few times. The chain uses TRBV7-6 and TRBJ2-1, with TRBD2 matching over 15 bases. Germline CDR1 reads SGHVS; CDR2 reads FNYEAQ. The V segment lost 5 bases and the J segment 7 bases; nucleotides outside the gene matches: 6. The CDR3 totals 16 residues. The CDR3 protein is CASSRTSGGADNEQFF. CDR3 DNA sequence: TGTGCCAGCAGCCGGACTAGCGGGGGGGCTGATAATGAGCAGTTCTTC.

This clonotype was picked up a small number of times. This chain uses TRBV7-6 with TRBJ2-7, with a tentative D call TRBD1 (6 bases). The germline V and J ends were trimmed by 4 bases and 5 bases, with 18 bases remaining between them. The CDR3 has 15 amino acids. The germline V gene has CDR1 SGHVS and CDR2 FNYEAQ. The CDR3 spells CASSSLAGTPHEQYF. The DNA for the CDR3 is TGTGCCAGCAGCTCACTCGCCGGGACACCTCACGAGCAGTACTTC.

For this clonotype: One end of the junction does not line up with germline, which may come from a read error. The rearrangement links TRBV7-9 to TRBJ2-7; D might be TRBD2 (5 bases). The CDR3 is 15 amino acids. Germline CDR1 is SEHNR and CDR2 is FQNEAQ (reference sequence). CDR3 nucleotide sequence: TGTGCCTGCAGATTTAGCCCGTCTAGCTTCGAAGAGCAGTACTTC. Amino acids: CACRFSPSSFEEQYF.

This clonotype appeared many times. The gene calls are TRBV6-5 and TRBJ2-7; D perhaps matches TRBD2 (6 bases). The CDR3 is 15 residues long. Germline V lookup: CDR1 MNHEY, CDR2 SVGAGI. V lost 10 bases to trimming and J lost 0 bases, with 19 bases between them. CDR3 amino acids: CATQRALDNSYEQYF. For the CDR3, the DNA is TGTGCCACCCAGCGGGCCTTAGACAACTCCTACGAGCAGTACTTC.

The V and J genes are TRBV12-3 or TRBV12-4 and TRBJ2-3, with unresolved D. The CDR3 runs 15 residues. The ends were cut back, 5 bases at V and 3 bases at J, with 15 bases in the middle. The CDR3 DNA reads TGTGCCAGCAGTCTAAACGTCCAGAGGACAGATACGCAGTATTTT. Translating gives CASSLNVQRTDTQYF.

The gene calls are TRBV5-1 and TRBJ1-1; TRBD1 matches at 9 bases. V gave up 4 bases and J gave up 6 bases; unmatched junction bases: 7. The CDR3 runs 14 residues. Germline V CDR1 and CDR2: SGHRS, YFSETQ. In nucleotides, the CDR3 is TGCGCCAGCAGCCTGGGACAGGGAAGCCCTGAAGCTTTCTTT. The encoded protein is CASSLGQGSPEAFF.

In regard to this clonotype: A junction boundary mismatches the germline segment, possibly from a read error. The rearrangement links TRBV10-3 to TRBJ2-3; a weak D match, TRBD2 (5 bases). The length of the CDR3 is 16 residues. Germline-derived CDR1 and CDR2 are ENHRY and SYGVKD. The CDR3 region is CAISESRSGYTETQYF. CDR3 nucleotide sequence: TGTGCCATCAGTGAGTCAAGAAGCGGCTACACAGAGACGCAGTATTTT.

Remarks on this clonotype: This may be a read error, as it is one base from a much larger clone. The V and J genes are TRBV12-3 or TRBV12-4 and TRBJ1-1; D possibly corresponds to TRBD1 (5 bases). The ends were cut back, 10 bases at V and 5 bases at J, with 17 bases in the middle. This CDR3 has 13 residues. In nucleotides, the CDR3 is TGTGCCAACAGACTTCCGGGGGGAACTGAAGCTTTCTTT. Protein product: CANRLPGGTEAFF.

The chain carries TRBV18 and TRBJ2-2, with D perhaps matching TRBD2 (5 bases). Germline V gives CDR1 KGHSH, CDR2 LQKENI. This CDR3 has 17 amino acids. V gave up 2 bases and J gave up 2 bases, with 15 bases separating them. CDR3 DNA: TGTGCCAGCTCACCATATAAAACGGGAATTAACACCGGGGAGCTGTTTTTT. This codes for CASSPYKTGINTGELFF.

The genes are TRBV19 and TRBJ2-3, with 9 bases aligning to TRBD2. This CDR3 comprises 16 residues. CDR1 and CDR2 from the germline V gene are LNHDA and SQIVND (reference sequence). The junction had 10 bases not matched to a gene; V was cut back by 3 bases and J by 6 bases. CDR3 loop: CASSIPPGLAPDTQYF. CDR3 in DNA: TGTGCCAGTAGTATCCCCCCGGGACTAGCTCCGGATACGCAGTATTTT.

This clonotype has only a few counts. This chain links TRBV20-1 with TRBJ1-1; 7 bases are shared with TRBD1. Looked up from germline, CDR1 is DFQATT and CDR2 is SNEGSKA (reference sequence). V trimming: 0 bases; J trimming: 7 bases; junction bases outside the gene matches: 8. This CDR3 is 14 amino acids long. CDR3 in amino acids: CSARDPDRIFEAFF. CDR3 nucleotides: TGCAGTGCTAGAGACCCGGACAGGATATTTGAAGCTTTCTTT.

This clonotype was found a few times. The chain recombines TRBV5-5 with TRBJ1-2; no clear D. There are 13 residues in the CDR3. Germline CDR1 is SGHKS and CDR2 is YYEKEE (reference sequence). V lost 4 bases, J lost 3 bases, and 10 bases lay in between. This chain's CDR3 is CASSGGIDYGYTF. The CDR3 nucleotides read TGTGCCAGCAGCGGAGGGATAGACTATGGCTACACCTTC.

The CDR3: CASSPSSGYEQYV. CDR3 DNA: TGCGCCAGCAGCCCGAGTTCGGGTTACGAGCAGTACGTC. The rearrangement links TRBV4-1 to TRBJ2-7; D is undetermined. V lost 4 bases and J 4 bases, leaving 11 bases between the germline ends. Germline V gives CDR1 MGHRA, CDR2 YSYEKL. The CDR3 has 13 residues.

The rearrangement links TRBV7-1 to TRBJ2-3; 10 bases line up with TRBD2. TRBV7-1 is annotated as an ORF whose role is uncertain. J lost 6 bases, V lost 6 bases, and 9 bases had no gene match. The CDR3 has 15 amino acids. The CDR3 DNA reads TGTGCCAGCAGTTCCCCGGGACTAGCGAAGGATACGCAGTATTTT. This gives the protein CASSSPGLAKDTQYF.

J is TRBJ2-3 and V is TRBV5-4; D is perhaps TRBD1 or TRBD2 (6 bases each). This CDR3 region has 18 residues. Looked up from germline, CDR1 is SGHNT and CDR2 is YYREEE (reference sequence). V was clipped by 4 bases and J by 4 bases, with 25 bases between them. CDR3 loop: CASSLDRGHLNGADTQYF. CDR3 in DNA: TGTGCCAGCAGCCTCGACCGGGGGCACCTCAACGGGGCAGATACGCAGTATTTT.

This chain connects TRBV25-1 to TRBJ2-3; D is unclear. V gave up 3 bases and J gave up 0 bases, with 7 bases separating them. From germline, CDR1 is MGHDK and CDR2 SYGVNS. CDR3 size: 14 residues. CDR3 sequence: CASSDGPSTDTQYF. The CDR3 DNA reads TGTGCCAGCAGTGACGGGCCTAGCACAGATACGCAGTATTTT. The variable domain in full, completed from reference TRBV25-1 and TRBJ2-3, reads EADIYQTPRYLVIGTGKKITLECSQTMGHDKMYWYQQDPGMELHLIHYSYGVNSTEKGDLSSESTVSRIRTEHFPLTLESARPSHTSQYLCASSDGPSTDTQYFGPGTRLTVL.

This clonotype showed up many times. This sequence joins TRBV7-8 and TRBJ1-5, with D perhaps matching TRBD1 (6 bases). This CDR3 comprises 15 residues. Germline-derived CDR1 and CDR2 are SGHVS and FQNEAQ. The germline V and J ends were trimmed by 1 base and 4 bases, with 11 bases remaining between them. CDR3 protein: CASSLVGAQNQPQHF. The CDR3 DNA is TGTGCCAGCAGCTTAGTGGGGGCGCAGAATCAGCCCCAGCATTTT.

The chain has TRBV15 and TRBJ2-3, with D possibly called TRBD1 or TRBD2 (6 bases each). The germline V gene has CDR1 LNHNV and CDR2 YYDKDF (reference sequence). The CDR3 is 15 residues long. Trimming shortened V by 5 bases and J by 1 base, and 13 bases separated the two germline ends. DNA of the CDR3: TGTGCCACCAGCGATGAGAGGGGGGGCACAGATACGCAGTATTTT. This codes for CATSDERGGTDTQYF.

The V and J genes are TRBV6-2 or TRBV6-3 and TRBJ2-3; D tentatively reads TRBD1 or TRBD2 (6 bases each). Trimming took 0 bases from V and 3 from J, leaving 13 bases between them. The CDR3 has 16 residues. Germline V gene sequence: CDR1 MNHEY, CDR2 SVGEGT. The CDR3 DNA follows: TGTGCCAGCAGTTACTCCCGGGGGCTACGGACAGATACGCAGTATTTT. Protein product: CASSYSRGLRTDTQYF.